This paragraph reports one T cell receptor beta chain. Its antigen remains unknown. Compared with germline, one end of the junction differs, possibly owing to a read error. This same CDR3 is encoded by further DNA sequences in the sample. The source of the sample is a study of cytomegalovirus exposure and HLA in healthy donors. Study-wide points: Researchers reportedly found TCR beta sequences accurately predicted most subjects' HLA-A and HLA-B alleles. The likely explanation for a cluster of highly shared sequence variants was sequencing artifact.

Primers for the PCR totalled 60 Vbeta and 13 Jbeta. Per the original data handling: Some 9.9 million of tens of millions of unique TCR beta chains were shared, per a later count. The assay was immunoSEQ multiplex PCR, and TCRdb's table has in-frame clones only and misses some. V, J and clone size reflect that table, while D and trimming were determined from the DNA. Altogether roughly 190,000 clones are present, roughly 77% being singletons, with the ten largest covering about 1.4%. Per germline, CDR1 MNHEY and CDR2 SVGAGI. The CDR3 is 15 residues long. V is TRBV6-5 and J is TRBJ2-1; TRBD1 aligns across 11 bases. Sequenced material: PBMCs. This clonotype was sampled from a woman in her fifties or sixties in good health and CMV-seronegative. Written as DNA, the CDR3 is TGCGCCAGCAGTACGGGACAGGGGGGTTCCAATGAGCAGTTCTTC. Translating gives CASSTGQGGSNEQFF.